Reported below is one TCR beta chain. The data were taken from a study of blood T cell repertoires in COVID-19. Study-level background: Samples taken during acute and convalescent COVID-19 were collected in the United States, Italy and Spain. PBMCs, B-cell-depleted T cells, or T cells provided the cDNA or gDNA that made up the material.

In the original workflow: Quantification of nucleated cells was approximated via reference gene primer amplification. The data were produced by immunoSEQ multiplex PCR, yet TCRdb's version contains in-frame clones alone and is incomplete. V, J and clone size are taken as reported in that table, and D and trimming were inferred from the DNA itself. The data contain roughly 300,000 clones, roughly 90% of them singletons. CDR3 length equals 17 residues. Looked up from germline, CDR1 is LNHNV and CDR2 is YYDKDF (reference sequence). With 0 bases clipped from V and 4 bases from J, the junction kept 10 bases outside the gene matches.

The source is a woman aged 25-40 years with COVID-19, enrolled during active disease. Sequencing input: peripheral blood. The rearrangement links TRBV15 to TRBJ1-2; 8 bases agree with TRBD1. CDR3 DNA: TGTGCCACCAGCAGAGATTGGGCAGGGGGCTTGAGCTATGGCTACACCTTC. As protein: CATSRDWAGGLSYGYTF.